A selection of T cell receptor beta chains follows, all from one sample in a study of beta chain features in type 1 diabetes. TCRdb's table, derived via immunoSEQ multiplex PCR, lists solely in-frame clones and lacks some. The table shows 200,000 to 250,000 clones, with 13% to 15% occurring only once. The sample was naive CD4+ T cells from blood. Receptors originate from a woman aged 40 to 50 in good health. Both conserved end residues are part of each CDR3. Fields, in order: J gene, clone size, D gene, V gene, CDR3 protein, CDR3 DNA. The D gene is left open where the match is weak. Not all rows give a size; the values are once, few, many and, for expanded clones, a class.

TRBJ2-2 | few | TRBD1 | TRBV27 | CASSRDRAPLGELFF | TGTGCCAGCAGCCGGGACAGGGCTCCCCTCGGGGAGCTGTTTTTT
TRBJ1-3 | - | - | TRBV7-9 | CASSLEGIGNTIYF | TGTGCCAGCAGCTTAGAGGGGATCGGAAACACCATATATTTT
TRBJ2-4 | few | TRBD1 | TRBV5-1 | CASSLKGQGRLAKNIQYF | TGCGCCAGCAGCTTGAAGGGACAGGGAAGGCTAGCCAAAAACATTCAGTACTTC
TRBJ2-3 | few | TRBD2 | TRBV5-1 | CASSLTSGGADTQYF | TGCGCCAGCAGCTTGACTAGCGGGGGTGCAGATACGCAGTATTTT
TRBJ1-1 | - | TRBD1 | TRBV5-6 | CASSRQGTTEAFF | TGTGCCAGCAGCAGACAGGGAACCACTGAAGCTTTCTTT
TRBJ2-2 | - | TRBD2 | TRBV5-1 | CASSPGLEAGELFF | TGCGCCAGCAGCCCAGGACTAGAGGCCGGGGAGCTGTTTTTT
TRBJ1-4 | few | TRBD1 | TRBV5-4 | CASSVPGQSEKLFF | TGTGCCAGCAGCGTACCGGGACAGAGTGAAAAACTGTTTTTT
TRBJ2-1 | few | TRBD2 | TRBV11-2 | CASSSRGGLSYNEQFF | TGTGCCAGCAGCTCTCGCGGGGGGCTGTCCTACAATGAGCAGTTCTTC
TRBJ2-1 | - | TRBD2 | TRBV9 | CASSVARLAGAGLFF | TGTGCCAGCAGCGTAGCAAGACTAGCGGGGGCGGGTCTGTTCTTC
TRBJ2-7 | - | TRBD2 | TRBV7-9 | CASSLALAGGSSYEQYF | TGTGCCAGCAGCTTGGCACTAGCGGGGGGGAGCTCCTACGAGCAGTACTTC
TRBJ2-3 | few | TRBD2 | TRBV14 | CASSQGRAAGGRTDTQYF | TGTGCCAGCAGCCAAGGAAGAGCGGCGGGGGGAAGGACAGATACGCAGTATTTT
TRBJ2-7 | few | TRBD1 | TRBV2 | CASVKKTGGTYEQYF | TGTGCCAGCGTAAAGAAGACAGGGGGAACCTACGAGCAGTACTTC
TRBJ1-5 | - | - | TRBV10-3 | CAISEDTRRWPQHF | TGTGCCATCAGTGAGGACACCCGCAGGTGGCCCCAGCATTTT